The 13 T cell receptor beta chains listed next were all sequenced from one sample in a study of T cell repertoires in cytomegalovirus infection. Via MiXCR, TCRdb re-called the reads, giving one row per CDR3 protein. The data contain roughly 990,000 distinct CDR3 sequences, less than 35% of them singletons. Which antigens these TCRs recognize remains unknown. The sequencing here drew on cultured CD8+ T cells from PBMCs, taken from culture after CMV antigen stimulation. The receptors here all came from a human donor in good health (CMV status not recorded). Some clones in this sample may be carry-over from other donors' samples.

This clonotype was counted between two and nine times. The CDR3 here is CASSFQLGDGYTF. DNA of the CDR3: TGTGCCAGCAGCTTCCAATTGGGGGACGGCTACACCTTC. This sequence joins TRBV7-9 and TRBJ1-2; D is possibly TRBD1 (5 bases). The CDR3 spans 13 residues. Germline loops: CDR1 SEHNR, CDR2 FQNEAQ (reference sequence). V lost 3 bases, J lost 8 bases, and 13 bases lay in between.

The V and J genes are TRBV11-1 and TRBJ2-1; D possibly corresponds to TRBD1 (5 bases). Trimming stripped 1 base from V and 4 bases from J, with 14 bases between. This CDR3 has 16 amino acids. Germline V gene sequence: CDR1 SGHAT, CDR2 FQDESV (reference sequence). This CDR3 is CASSLDTDTTYNEQFF. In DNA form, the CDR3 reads TGTGCCAGCAGCTTAGATACGGACACTACATACAATGAGCAGTTCTTC.

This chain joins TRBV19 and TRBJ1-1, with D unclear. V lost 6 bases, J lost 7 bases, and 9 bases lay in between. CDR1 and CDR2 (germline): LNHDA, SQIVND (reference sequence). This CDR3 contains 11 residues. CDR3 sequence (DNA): TGTGCCAGTAGCCCCGAAGATGAAGCTTTCTTT. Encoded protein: CASSPEDEAFF.

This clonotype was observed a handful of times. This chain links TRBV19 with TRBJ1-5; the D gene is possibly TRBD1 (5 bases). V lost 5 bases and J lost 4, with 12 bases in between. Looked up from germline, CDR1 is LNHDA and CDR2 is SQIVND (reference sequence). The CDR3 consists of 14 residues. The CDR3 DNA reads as TGTGCCAGTAGTTCGGCAGGACAAAATCAGCCCCAGCATTTT. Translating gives CASSSAGQNQPQHF.

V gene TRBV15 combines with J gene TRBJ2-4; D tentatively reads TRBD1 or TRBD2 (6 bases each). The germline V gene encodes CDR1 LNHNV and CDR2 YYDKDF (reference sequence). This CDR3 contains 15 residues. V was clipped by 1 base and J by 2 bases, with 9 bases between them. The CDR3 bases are TGTGCCACCAGCAGAGGGAGGGGGACCAAAAACATTCAGTACTTC. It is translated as CATSRGRGTKNIQYF.

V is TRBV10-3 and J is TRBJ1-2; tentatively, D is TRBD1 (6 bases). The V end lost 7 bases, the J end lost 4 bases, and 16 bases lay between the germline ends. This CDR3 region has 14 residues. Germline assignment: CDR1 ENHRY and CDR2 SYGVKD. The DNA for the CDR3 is TGTGCCATCACCAGAGGGGGGAGCGGCTATGGCTACACCTTC. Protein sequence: CAITRGGSGYGYTF.

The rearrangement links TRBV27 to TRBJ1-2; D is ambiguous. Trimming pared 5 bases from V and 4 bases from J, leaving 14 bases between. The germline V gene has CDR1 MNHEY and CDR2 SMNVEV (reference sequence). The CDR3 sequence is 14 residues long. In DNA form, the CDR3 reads TGTGCCAGCAGTATTAGTGTACCCGGCTATGGCTACACCTTC. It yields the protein CASSISVPGYGYTF.

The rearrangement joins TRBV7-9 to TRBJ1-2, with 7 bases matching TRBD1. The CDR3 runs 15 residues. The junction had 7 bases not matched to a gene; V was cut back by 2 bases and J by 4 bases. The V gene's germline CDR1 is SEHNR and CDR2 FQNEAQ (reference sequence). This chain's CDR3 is CASSLSTGRTYGYTF. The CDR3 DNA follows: TGTGCCAGCAGCTTATCGACAGGGCGGACCTATGGCTACACCTTC.

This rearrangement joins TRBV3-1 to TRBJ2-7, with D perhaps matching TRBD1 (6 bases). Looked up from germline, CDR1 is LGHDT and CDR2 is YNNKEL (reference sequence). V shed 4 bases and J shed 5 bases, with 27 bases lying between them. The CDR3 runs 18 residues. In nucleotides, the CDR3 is TGTGCCAGCAGCCCTATGGGGGCGTTACAGTTTCGGGGCCACGAGCAGTACTTC. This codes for CASSPMGALQFRGHEQYF.

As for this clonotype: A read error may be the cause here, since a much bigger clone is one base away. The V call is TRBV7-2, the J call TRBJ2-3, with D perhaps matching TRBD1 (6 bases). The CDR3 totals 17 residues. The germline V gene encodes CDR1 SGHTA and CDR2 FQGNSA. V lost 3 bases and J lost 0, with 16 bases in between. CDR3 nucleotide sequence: TGTGCCAGCAGCTTGGAATCCGGGACAATCAGCACAGATACGCAGTATTTT. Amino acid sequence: CASSLESGTISTDTQYF.

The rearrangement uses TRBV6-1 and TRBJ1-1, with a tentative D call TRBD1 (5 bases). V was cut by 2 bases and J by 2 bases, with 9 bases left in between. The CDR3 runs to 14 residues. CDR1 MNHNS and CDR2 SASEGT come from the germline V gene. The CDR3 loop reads CASSERGQNTEAFF. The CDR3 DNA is TGTGCCAGCAGTGAAAGGGGCCAAAACACTGAAGCTTTCTTT.

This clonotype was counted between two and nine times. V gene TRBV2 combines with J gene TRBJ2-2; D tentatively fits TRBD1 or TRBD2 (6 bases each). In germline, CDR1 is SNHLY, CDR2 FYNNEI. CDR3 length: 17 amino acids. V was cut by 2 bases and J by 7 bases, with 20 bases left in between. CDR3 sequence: CASSERGAGKNFGELFF. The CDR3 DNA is TGTGCCAGCAGTGAAAGGGGGGCAGGGAAAAACTTCGGGGAGCTGTTTTTT.

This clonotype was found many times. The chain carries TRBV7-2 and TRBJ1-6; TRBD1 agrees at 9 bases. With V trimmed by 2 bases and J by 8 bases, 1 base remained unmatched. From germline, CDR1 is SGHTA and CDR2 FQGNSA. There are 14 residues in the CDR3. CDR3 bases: TGTGCCAGCAGCTTACGGGACAGGGATTCACCCCTCCACTTT. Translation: CASSLRDRDSPLHF.